Below, 16 T cell receptor beta chains from the same sample are listed, as sequenced in a study of cytotoxic CD8 clonotypes in ibrutinib-treated CLL. Some clones are missing from TCRdb's copy, which holds only in-frame ones; the method was immunoSEQ multiplex PCR. The sample holds 200,000 or so clones; over 65% are singletons and the top ten take roughly 6.4%. The sample was PBMCs, taken after 12 months of ibrutinib treatment. The receptor source for this set is a human donor with chronic lymphocytic leukemia.

The rearrangement uses TRBV4-2 and TRBJ1-2, with 10 bases that match TRBD1. The trim removed 6 bases at V and 5 bases at J, leaving 3 bases unmatched. This CDR3 is built from 13 residues. The germline CDR1 and CDR2 sequences are LGHNA and YNFKEQ. CDR3 sequence: CASRTGGEYGYTF. The CDR3 region has the DNA TGTGCCAGCAGGACAGGGGGCGAGTATGGCTACACCTTC.

In its sample, this clone was seen a few times. The same CDR3 arises from other DNA sequences in this sample as well. The chain employs TRBV20-1 and TRBJ1-1; D uncertain. CDR1 and CDR2 (germline): DFQATT, SNEGSKA (reference sequence). V lost 5 bases to trimming and J lost 5 bases, with 9 bases between them. CDR3 size: 11 residues. The CDR3 DNA reads as TGCAGTGCTTCGCGAGCAACTGAAGCTTTCTTT. Amino acids: CSASRATEAFF.

This sequence joins TRBV6-6 and TRBJ2-7; D perhaps matches TRBD1 (5 bases). The CDR3 is 13 residues long. The germline gives CDR1 MNHNY, CDR2 SVGAGI (reference sequence). V lost 8 bases to trimming and J lost 6 bases, with 17 bases between them. The CDR3 bases are TGTGCCAGCGGATTAGGGGTGAGGAGCGAGCAGTACTTC. Amino acids: CASGLGVRSEQYF.

This clone turned up a few times. This rearrangement joins TRBV2 to TRBJ1-2; possibly TRBD1 for D (5 bases). This CDR3 has 12 residues. Germline values: CDR1 SNHLY, CDR2 FYNNEI. The ends were cut back, 6 bases at V and 6 bases at J, with 11 bases in the middle. This chain's CDR3 is CASSYLGDGYTF. CDR3 bases: TGTGCCAGCAGCTATCTGGGGGATGGCTACACCTTC. Looking up the rest from reference TRBV2 and TRBJ1-2 gives the full variable domain: EPEVTQTPSHQVTQMGQEVILRCVPISNHLYFYWYRQILGQKVEFLVSFYNNEISEKSEIFDDQFSVERPDGSNFTLKIRSTKLEDSAMYFCASSYLGDGYTFGSGTRLTVV.

V is TRBV28 and J is TRBJ2-5, with no clear D. Germline assignment: CDR1 MDHEN and CDR2 SYDVKM. The CDR3 contains 14 residues. V gave up 2 bases and J gave up 1 base, with 8 bases separating them. CDR3 DNA: TGTGCCAGCAGTTTAAGTCGGGCCCAAGAGACCCAGTACTTC. Protein product: CASSLSRAQETQYF.

This clone was counted only a few times. The chain couples TRBV18 to TRBJ1-1, with a tentative D call TRBD1 (5 bases). From germline, CDR1 is KGHSH and CDR2 LQKENI. CDR3 size: 16 residues. Trimming cost V 0 bases and J 7 bases, with 18 bases left between them. The CDR3 DNA is TGTGCCAGCTCACCACCTTCGAGGGGCGATTCGGGTGAAGCTTTCTTT. Encoded protein: CASSPPSRGDSGEAFF.

CDR3 loop: CASRTGEARQYF. The CDR3 bases are TGTGCCAGCAGAACAGGGGAAGCGCGGCAGTACTTC. The chain couples TRBV2 to TRBJ2-7; 7 nucleotides agree with TRBD1. From germline, CDR1 is SNHLY and CDR2 FYNNEI. This CDR3 is 12 amino acids long. The V segment lost 6 bases and the J segment 9 bases; nucleotides outside the gene matches: 8.

The gene calls are TRBV5-1 and TRBJ1-1, with 10 bases aligning to TRBD1. The germline V gene encodes CDR1 SGHRS and CDR2 YFSETQ. The CDR3 length is 17 residues. J was trimmed by 1 base and V by 3 bases; bases with no gene match: 9. CDR3 residues: CASSSKDRGISNTEAFF. CDR3 nucleotides: TGCGCCAGCAGCTCCAAGGACAGGGGGATCTCGAACACTGAAGCTTTCTTT.

This chain connects TRBV30 to TRBJ2-2; possible D gene TRBD2, 5 bases. Germline values: CDR1 GTSNPN, CDR2 SVGIG (reference sequence). The CDR3 has 12 amino acids. Trimming cost V 5 bases and J 6 bases, with 10 bases left between them. In nucleotides, the CDR3 is TGTGCCTGGCGGACTGGTCCCGGGGAGCTGTTTTTT. Translation: CAWRTGPGELFF.

V usage is TRBV5-4 and J usage is TRBJ2-5; TRBD2 aligns across 7 bases. CDR1 and CDR2 from the germline V gene are SGHNT and YYREEE (reference sequence). Trimming at V came to 3 bases and at J to 2 bases, leaving 10 bases not matched to a gene. The CDR3 contains 16 residues. The CDR3 loop reads CASSSPGGIGQETQYF. The CDR3 bases are TGTGCCAGCAGCTCGCCGGGAGGCATAGGGCAAGAGACCCAGTACTTC.

V gene TRBV2 combines with J gene TRBJ2-2; TRBD1 aligns across 9 bases. The germline V gene has CDR1 SNHLY and CDR2 FYNNEI. This CDR3 spans 16 amino acids. V lost 4 bases and J lost 7; bases outside the gene matches: 10. The CDR3 nucleotides are TGTGCCAGCAGTGCTTGGGGACAGGGCAAAAACGGGGAGCTGTTTTTT. It encodes CASSAWGQGKNGELFF.

The chain uses TRBV30 and TRBJ1-2; D not resolved. In germline, CDR1 is GTSNPN, CDR2 SVGIG (reference sequence). This CDR3 is built from 11 residues. V lost 4 bases and J lost 7, with 10 bases in between. The CDR3 bases are TGTGCCTGGACGTCCGGCCGTGGCTACACCTTC. Its protein product is CAWTSGRGYTF. The full variable domain, in which reference TRBV30 and TRBJ1-2 provide the parts outside the CDR3, is SQTIHQWPATLVQPVGSPLSLECTVEGTSNPNLYWYRQAAGRGLQLLFYSVGIGQISSEVPQNLSASRPQDRQFILSSKKLLLSDSGFYLCAWTSGRGYTFGSGTRLTVV.

Only a few counts were recorded for this clone. V gene TRBV10-3 combines with J gene TRBJ2-7; tentatively, D is TRBD1 (6 bases). The CDR3 contains 13 residues. With 10 bases removed from V and 1 base from J, the gap between germline ends came to 14 bases. CDR1 and CDR2 from the germline V gene are ENHRY and SYGVKD. DNA for the CDR3: TGTGCCACAATCGGGGACAAGTCCTACGAGCAGTACTTC. This codes for CATIGDKSYEQYF.

V usage is TRBV2 and J usage is TRBJ1-2; D not resolved. The V and J ends lost 7 bases and 7 bases respectively, with 16 bases between them. The germline V gene encodes CDR1 SNHLY and CDR2 FYNNEI. The CDR3 runs to 13 residues. As DNA, the CDR3 is TGTGCCAGCACCACCAGCCCGGGAAGTGGCTACACCTTC. It specifies CASTTSPGSGYTF. The whole variable domain, filled in from reference TRBV2 and TRBJ1-2, reads EPEVTQTPSHQVTQMGQEVILRCVPISNHLYFYWYRQILGQKVEFLVSFYNNEISEKSEIFDDQFSVERPDGSNFTLKIRSTKLEDSAMYFCASTTSPGSGYTFGSGTRLTVV.

The CDR3 loop is CASSLPRVLNEKLFF. The DNA of the CDR3 is TGTGCCAGCAGCTTGCCTCGGGTCCTAAATGAAAAACTGTTTTTT. V usage is TRBV5-6 and J usage is TRBJ1-4, with unresolved D. The germline gives CDR1 SGHDT, CDR2 YYEEEE. The CDR3 covers 15 residues. V shed 1 base and J shed 5 bases, with 12 bases lying between them. Drawing the rest from reference TRBV5-6 and TRBJ1-4, the complete variable domain is DAGVTQSPTHLIKTRGQQVTLRCSPKSGHDTVSWYQQALGQGPQFIFQYYEEEERQRGNFPDRFSGHQFPNYSSELNVNALLLGDSALYLCASSLPRVLNEKLFFGSGTQLSVL.

The V gene is TRBV15, the J gene TRBJ2-1; 12 bases agree with TRBD2. This CDR3 is built from 15 residues. The V segment lost 10 bases and the J segment 0 bases; nucleotides outside the gene matches: 4. Germline lookup yields CDR1 LNHNV and CDR2 YYDKDF (reference sequence). The CDR3 region is CAIPTSGSSYNEQFF. CDR3 sequence (DNA): TGTGCCATCCCGACTAGCGGGAGCTCCTACAATGAGCAGTTCTTC.